These 7 T cell receptor beta chains were all obtained from the same sample, sequenced in a study of T cell responses to AZD1222 COVID-19 vaccine. TCRdb's copy holds only in-frame clones and misses some; the assay was immunoSEQ multiplex PCR. The sample shows approximately 210,000 clones, roughly nine tenths of them seen only once. Sample: peripheral blood, taken 28 days after the second AZD1222 dose. These receptors were taken from an adult who received the AZD1222 COVID-19 vaccine.

V and J are TRBV3-1 (or the pseudogene TRBV3-2) and TRBJ2-3; 10 nucleotides match TRBD2. Germline-derived CDR1 and CDR2 are LGHDT and YNNKEL (reference sequence). The CDR3 extends over 16 amino acids. V lost 10 bases to trimming and J lost 0 bases; unmatched junction nucleotides: 10. Here the CDR3 reads CATGSWTSGSTDTQYF. CDR3 coding DNA: TGTGCCACGGGTTCCTGGACTAGCGGTAGCACAGATACGCAGTATTTT.

The chain combines TRBV3-1 (or the pseudogene TRBV3-2) with TRBJ2-7; no clear D. The CDR3 sequence is 12 residues long. The germline V and J ends were trimmed by 3 bases and 5 bases, with 8 bases remaining between them. CDR1 is LGHDT and CDR2 is YNNKEL in the germline V gene (reference sequence). The CDR3 is CASSHLGNEQYF. The CDR3 bases are TGTGCCAGCAGCCACCTGGGGAACGAGCAGTACTTC.

The chain uses TRBV5-8 and TRBJ2-7; D is unresolved. This CDR3 comprises 12 residues. V lost 3 bases and J 6 bases, leaving 10 bases between the germline ends. The germline gives CDR1 SGHTS, CDR2 YDEGEE. The CDR3 sequence is CASSSKLSEQYF. As DNA, the CDR3 is TGTGCCAGCAGCTCCAAGTTGTCCGAGCAGTACTTC.

This chain links TRBV12-3 or TRBV12-4 with TRBJ2-7; 8 bases line up with TRBD1. Trimming removed 3 bases from V and 3 bases from J; junction bases left unmatched: 1. CDR3 length: 13 amino acids. The CDR3 bases are TGTGCCAGCAGTTTCACAGGGGGCTACGAGCAGTACTTC. Its translation is CASSFTGGYEQYF.

The chain combines TRBV28 with TRBJ2-7, with D uncertain. Germline CDR1 MDHEN, CDR2 SYDVKM. This CDR3 comprises 14 residues. V was pared by 7 bases and J by 1 base, with 14 bases between. The CDR3 region is CASTLGRLSYEQYF. Written as DNA, the CDR3 is TGTGCCAGCACCCTAGGCAGGCTATCCTACGAGCAGTACTTC. Variable domain in full (rest from reference TRBV28 and TRBJ2-7): DVKVTQSSRYLVKRTGEKVFLECVQDMDHENMFWYRQDPGLGLRLIYFSYDVKMKEKGDIPEGYSVSREKKERFSLILESASTNQTSMYLCASTLGRLSYEQYFGPGTRLTVT.

The CDR3 is CASSYRQESLNTEAFF. The CDR3 nucleotides are TGTGCCAGCAGCTACCGACAGGAGTCCTTGAACACTGAAGCTTTCTTT. The V call is TRBV4-2, the J call TRBJ1-1; D may be TRBD1 (6 bases). V was trimmed by 5 bases and J by 0 bases, leaving 16 bases between them. Germline V gene data show CDR1 as LGHNA and CDR2 as YNFKEQ. The CDR3 is 16 residues long.

This clone came up once. V usage is TRBV2 and J usage is TRBJ1-2; maybe TRBD1 (5 bases). This CDR3 contains 12 residues. Trimming left V 2 bases short and J 5 bases short, with 6 bases between. CDR1 is SNHLY and CDR2 is FYNNEI in the germline V gene. CDR3 nucleotide sequence: TGTGCCAGCAGTGAACAGGGTTATGGCTACACCTTC. Translating it yields CASSEQGYGYTF.